The rows below give T cell receptor beta chains drawn from one sample of a study of blood T cell repertoires in COVID-19. The method was immunoSEQ multiplex PCR; TCRdb's version includes in-frame clones alone and lacks a portion of them. This sample has more than 200,000 clones, with 70% to 90% found just once. The specimen sequenced was peripheral blood. These receptors were taken from a man aged 25-45 years with COVID-19, enrolled during active disease. The CDR3 runs from the conserved cysteine through the conserved F or W. Fields, in order: D gene, clone size, V gene, J gene, CDR3 protein, CDR3 DNA. The D gene is left open where the match is weak. A row's size may be missing; if present it is once, few, many or a size class.

>.|.|TRBV10-3|TRBJ2-7
CAISANPQGYEQYF
TGTGCCATCAGCGCAAACCCCCAGGGGTACGAGCAGTACTTC
>TRBD2|.|TRBV29-1|TRBJ2-2
CSVEGVIMGGLAGLSTGELFF
TGCAGCGTTGAAGGAGTGATTATGGGGGGGCTAGCGGGACTTTCCACCGGGGAGCTGTTTTTT
>.|.|TRBV18|TRBJ1-6
CASSLRALYPENSPLHF
TGTGCCAGCTCACTCAGGGCTCTGTACCCTGAGAATTCACCCCTCCACTTT
>.|.|TRBV7-8|TRBJ2-3
CASSTPTGVDTQYF
TGTGCCAGCAGCACCCCCACGGGAGTAGATACGCAGTATTTT
>TRBD1|few|TRBV6-1|TRBJ1-2
CASSETGAANYGYTF
TGTGCCAGCAGTGAGACAGGGGCTGCAAACTATGGCTACACCTTC
>.|once|TRBV12-1|TRBJ1-4
CASSFALLTDEKLFF
TGTGCCAGCAGCTTTGCCTTACTTACCGATGAAAAACTGTTTTTT
>.|.|TRBV27|TRBJ2-3
CASSLLGGAIDTQYF
TGTGCCAGCAGTTTATTAGGGGGGGCAATAGATACGCAGTATTTT
>.|.|TRBV5-6|TRBJ2-7
CASSWASSYEQYF
TGTGCCAGCAGCTGGGCCAGCTCCTACGAGCAGTACTTC
>.|.|TRBV6-2/TRBV6-3|TRBJ1-2
CASRPTGNDGYTF
TGTGCCAGCAGGCCTACAGGGAATGACGGCTACACCTTC
>.|.|TRBV30|TRBJ2-5
CAWSRGGGAETQYF
TGTGCCTGGAGTCGAGGGGGAGGGGCGGAGACCCAGTACTTC
>TRBD2|.|TRBV28|TRBJ2-3
CASSLTGTSGTDTQYF
TGTGCCAGCAGTTTGACCGGGACTAGCGGCACAGATACGCAGTATTTT
>TRBD1|.|TRBV4-1|TRBJ1-5
CASSQGTVSNQPQHF
TGCGCCAGCAGCCAGGGGACAGTTAGCAATCAGCCCCAGCATTTT
>.|.|TRBV11-2|TRBJ2-1
CASSLVWAGARTQNEQFF
TGTGCCAGCAGCTTAGTGTGGGCGGGGGCCAGGACGCAGAATGAGCAGTTCTTC
>TRBD1|.|TRBV18|TRBJ1-5
CASSLSGQGQKPQHF
TGTGCCAGCTCACTTTCGGGACAGGGGCAGAAGCCCCAGCATTTT
>.|.|TRBV9|TRBJ2-5
CASTIGSGSSETQYF
TGTGCCAGCACCATAGGGTCGGGGTCCTCTGAGACCCAGTACTTC
>TRBD2|once|TRBV2|TRBJ2-7
CASSEGGGSYYEQYF
TGTGCCAGCAGTGAAGGCGGGGGGTCCTACTACGAGCAGTACTTC
>TRBD1|.|TRBV18|TRBJ1-1
CASSRETTGGYTEAFF
TGTGCCAGCTCACGAGAAACCACAGGGGGCTACACTGAAGCTTTCTTT
>TRBD1|.|TRBV3-1/TRBV3-2|TRBJ1-1
CASSLDRVDTEAFF
TGTGCCAGCAGCCTCGACAGGGTAGACACTGAAGCTTTCTTT
>.|.|TRBV9|TRBJ2-5
CASSEAQGHETQYF
TGTGCCAGCAGCGAGGCCCAGGGCCACGAGACCCAGTACTTC
>.|.|TRBV27|TRBJ2-7
CASSTGRGPQGSYEQYF
TGTGCCAGCAGCACCGGACGAGGGCCACAGGGCTCCTACGAGCAGTACTTC
>TRBD2|.|TRBV30|TRBJ2-3
CAWSVLAGGGDTQYF
TGTGCCTGGAGTGTACTGGCGGGAGGAGGAGATACGCAGTATTTT
>TRBD2|once|TRBV4-3|TRBJ2-3
CASSLGLGADTQYF
TGCGCCAGCAGCCTCGGACTAGGGGCAGATACGCAGTATTTT
>TRBD1|once|TRBV28|TRBJ1-2
CASSANRGEQFFYGYTF
TGTGCCAGCAGTGCTAACAGGGGCGAACAGTTTTTCTATGGCTACACCTTC
>.|.|TRBV6-5|TRBJ1-2
CASSYATAYGYTF
TGTGCCAGCAGTTATGCGACAGCCTATGGCTACACCTTC
>TRBD2|.|TRBV19|TRBJ2-2
CASFRGVAGASTGELFF
TGTGCCAGTTTTAGAGGGGTAGCGGGGGCCTCCACCGGGGAGCTGTTTTTT
>TRBD2|.|TRBV5-5|TRBJ2-5
CASSLELAGGRETQYF
TGTGCCAGCAGCTTGGAACTAGCGGGGGGGCGAGAGACCCAGTACTTC
>TRBD2|.|TRBV7-9|TRBJ2-5
CASSLGLAGGSFQETQYF
TGTGCCAGCAGCTTGGGACTAGCGGGAGGCTCTTTCCAAGAGACCCAGTACTTC
>TRBD2|.|TRBV5-1|TRBJ2-7
CASSSGTSGRDEQYF
TGCGCCAGCAGCTCGGGGACTAGCGGGCGAGACGAGCAGTACTTC
>TRBD1|.|TRBV2|TRBJ1-2
CASIRDTGGAGYTF
TGTGCCAGCATTAGGGATACAGGGGGCGCGGGCTACACCTTC
>.|.|TRBV7-3|TRBJ2-2
CASSINSLGSGGELFF
TGTGCCAGCAGCATTAACTCTCTAGGGAGTGGCGGGGAGCTGTTTTTT
>TRBD1|.|TRBV20-1|TRBJ1-2
CSALDRGGYTF
TGCAGTGCCCTTGACAGGGGTGGCTACACCTTC
>TRBD1|.|TRBV29-1|TRBJ2-7
CSVRLGTGSYEQYF
TGCAGCGTTCGGCTAGGGACAGGTTCCTACGAGCAGTACTTC
>.|.|TRBV7-9|TRBJ1-1
CASRLQGATEAFF
TGTGCCAGCAGATTACAGGGTGCCACTGAAGCTTTCTTT
>.|.|TRBV3-1/TRBV3-2|TRBJ1-6
CASSPRGWNSPLHF
TGTGCCAGCAGCCCTCGGGGATGGAATTCACCCCTCCACTTT
>TRBD1|.|TRBV2|TRBJ1-2
CAASGTGYLGYTF
TGTGCCGCCTCCGGGACAGGGTATTTGGGCTACACCTTC